One sample yielded the 21 T cell receptor beta chains listed below, sequenced in a study of molecular identifiers for immune sequencing clone quantification. TCRdb re-analysed the PCR reads in MiXCR, keeping a single row per CDR3 protein. The repertoire holds about 640,000 distinct CDR3 sequences, with just under 20% as singletons. Material: naive CD8+ T cells from blood, with Jurkat cell RNA spiked in. Subset given: FACS-sorted CD8+CD4-CCR7+CD45RA+ naive T cells. The receptor source for this set is a human donor in good health. Some libraries in this study had Jurkat cell RNA spiked in.

This clonotype was seen many times. The chain combines TRBV5-1 with TRBJ2-7, with 7 nucleotides matching TRBD2. V lost 1 base, J lost 0 bases, and 7 bases stayed unmatched. This CDR3 contains 16 residues. Germline CDR1 is SGHRS and CDR2 is YFSETQ. CDR3: CASSLSYGGGSYEQYF. The CDR3 DNA reads TGCGCCAGCAGCTTGTCTTACGGCGGGGGCTCCTACGAGCAGTACTTC.

This clonotype was seen many times. The J gene is TRBJ2-5, the V gene TRBV28; possibly TRBD1 for D (6 bases). V dropped 2 bases and J dropped 7 bases, with 11 bases sitting between them. The germline gives CDR1 MDHEN, CDR2 SYDVKM. The CDR3 has 13 residues. The CDR3 sequence is CASSLTTGWTQYF. The CDR3 bases are TGTGCCAGCAGTTTAACGACAGGATGGACCCAGTACTTC.

This clonotype was seen repeatedly, ten times or more. The chain has TRBV13 and TRBJ2-2, with TRBD1 matching 8 bases. V lost 10 bases and J lost 0; bases outside the gene matches: 7. The CDR3 runs 15 residues. Germline CDR1 PRHDT, CDR2 FYEKMQ (reference sequence). The CDR3 sequence: CATEGQGPNTGELFF. In nucleotides, the CDR3 is TGTGCCACCGAAGGACAGGGTCCGAACACCGGGGAGCTGTTTTTT.

This rearrangement joins TRBV12-3 or TRBV12-4 to TRBJ2-3, with D maybe TRBD1 (6 bases). The CDR3 has 16 amino acids. V gave up 3 bases and J gave up 2 bases, with 15 bases separating them. The chain's CDR3 is CASSFSGGSATDTQYF. CDR3 DNA: TGTGCCAGCAGTTTTAGTGGGGGCTCCGCCACAGATACGCAGTATTTT.

Details on this clonotype: This clone may be a read error of a much larger clone one base away. The chain's CDR3 is CAITRGAAYEQYF. The CDR3 DNA sequence: TGTGCCATCACCAGGGGCGCCGCCTACGAGCAGTACTTC. The V call is TRBV10-3, the J call TRBJ2-7; D may be TRBD1 (6 bases). Trimming stripped 7 bases from V and 2 bases from J, with 12 bases between. CDR1 is ENHRY, CDR2 SYGVKD, per germline. This CDR3 is built from 13 residues.

This clonotype was found many times. The chain carries TRBV7-9 and TRBJ2-3; 7 positions agree with TRBD1. Germline V gene data show CDR1 as SEHNR and CDR2 as FQNEAQ (reference sequence). V dropped 5 bases and J dropped 4; count of bases not matched to a gene: 12. This CDR3 has 16 amino acids. This CDR3 reads CASSPKDRVWPDTQYF. CDR3 coding DNA: TGTGCCAGCAGCCCCAAAGACAGGGTATGGCCAGATACGCAGTATTTT. The full variable domain, its missing parts supplied by reference TRBV7-9 and TRBJ2-3, is DTGVSQNPRHKITKRGQNVTFRCDPISEHNRLYWYRQTLGQGPEFLTYFQNEAQLEKSRLLSDRFSAERPKGSFSTLEIQRTEQGDSAMYLCASSPKDRVWPDTQYFGPGTRLTVL.

This clonotype has a count of ten or more. The chain links TRBV5-1 to TRBJ2-2; TRBD1 matches at 10 bases. The V segment lost 0 bases and the J segment 7 bases; nucleotides outside the gene matches: 3. This CDR3 is built from 15 residues. Germline assignment: CDR1 SGHRS and CDR2 YFSETQ. CDR3 amino acids: CASSLGQGAIGELFF. In DNA form, the CDR3 reads TGCGCCAGCAGCTTGGGACAGGGGGCGATCGGGGAGCTGTTTTTT. Combining the CDR3 with reference TRBV5-1 and TRBJ2-2 gives the whole variable domain KAGVTQTPRYLIKTRGQQVTLSCSPISGHRSVSWYQQTPGQGLQFLFEYFSETQRNKGNFPGRFSGRQFSNSRSEMNVSTLELGDSALYLCASSLGQGAIGELFFGEGSRLTVL.

This clonotype was found a few times. The J gene is TRBJ2-1, the V gene TRBV4-3, with a weak D call TRBD2 (5 bases). V lost 1 base and J lost 9, with 10 bases in between. CDR3 length: 13 amino acids. Per the germline V gene, CDR1 is LGHNA and CDR2 is YSLEER. CDR3 nucleotides: TGCGCCAGCAGCCAAGCAGCCGGGATTGAGCAGTTCTTC. Translating gives CASSQAAGIEQFF.

There are many counts of this clonotype. CDR3: CAWTQREDIRGYTF. The CDR3 DNA follows: TGTGCCTGGACCCAACGAGAGGATATAAGAGGCTACACCTTC. V and J are TRBV30 and TRBJ1-2; D not resolved. The CDR3 is 14 residues long. V lost 4 bases, J lost 8 bases, and 20 bases lay in between. The V gene's germline CDR1 is GTSNPN and CDR2 SVGIG (reference sequence).

In its sample, this clonotype was seen many times. The V gene is TRBV20-1, the J gene TRBJ1-2; 7 nucleotides match TRBD1. Germline V lookup: CDR1 DFQATT, CDR2 SNEGSKA (reference sequence). The junction had 7 bases not matched to a gene; V was cut back by 0 bases and J by 3 bases. The CDR3 is made up of 15 amino acids. CDR3 in amino acids: CSARDVTGNDYGYTF. In DNA form, the CDR3 reads TGCAGTGCTAGAGATGTGACAGGGAATGACTATGGCTACACCTTC.

The sample holds many counts of this clonotype. The V call is TRBV30, the J call TRBJ1-1; D may be TRBD1 (6 bases). The germline gives CDR1 GTSNPN, CDR2 SVGIG (reference sequence). The V gene lost 0 bases and the J gene lost 3 bases, with 14 bases spanning the gap. The CDR3 spans 15 residues. Written as DNA, the CDR3 is TGTGCCTGGAGTGTACTGCAGGAGGGGGACACTGAAGCTTTCTTT. Protein product: CAWSVLQEGDTEAFF.

This clonotype was observed many times. This chain links TRBV28 with TRBJ2-3, with 7 nucleotides matching TRBD1. Germline V gene lookup returns CDR1 MDHEN and CDR2 SYDVKM. This CDR3 is built from 15 residues. J was trimmed by 3 bases and V by 3 bases; bases with no gene match: 6. The DNA for the CDR3 is TGTGCCAGCAGTTTGCCCGGGACAGAGACAGATACGCAGTATTTT. Protein product: CASSLPGTETDTQYF.

Ten or more counts support this clonotype. This chain connects TRBV7-8 to TRBJ2-5; TRBD2 is a possible D gene (5 bases). V was pared by 5 bases and J by 2 bases, with 12 bases between. The CDR3 loop spans 14 amino acids. Looked up from germline, CDR1 is SGHVS and CDR2 is FQNEAQ. CDR3 sequence reads: CASSLGRGQETQYF. The CDR3 bases are TGTGCCAGCAGCCTCGGTCGGGGTCAAGAGACCCAGTACTTC.

This clonotype was seen many times. The V call is TRBV3-1, the J call TRBJ2-7, with 8 nucleotides matching TRBD1. The V and J ends lost 0 bases and 0 bases, in that order; junction bases with no gene match: 4. Germline assignment: CDR1 LGHDT and CDR2 YNNKEL (reference sequence). The CDR3 extends over 16 amino acids. CDR3 sequence (DNA): TGTGCCAGCAGCCAAGAAGGACAGGGAAGCTCCTACGAGCAGTACTTC. Translated: CASSQEGQGSSYEQYF.

This clonotype was seen many times. The chain couples TRBV6-5 to TRBJ1-1; the D gene is possibly TRBD1 (6 bases). V shed 6 bases and J shed 5 bases, with 22 bases lying between them. The CDR3 is 16 amino acids. Germline V gives CDR1 MNHEY, CDR2 SVGAGI. This chain's CDR3 is CASSSLGTTEVTEAFF. The CDR3 bases are TGTGCCAGCAGCTCTCTTGGGACAACGGAGGTTACTGAAGCTTTCTTT.

This clonotype was found once. Sequence at one end of the junction differs from germline and may be a read error. The gene calls are TRBV27 and TRBJ2-7; D is perhaps TRBD1 (6 bases). Germline V gene data show CDR1 as MNHEY and CDR2 as SMNVEV (reference sequence). The CDR3 runs to 12 residues. The CDR3 here is CASSSDSYEQCF. As DNA, the CDR3 is TGTGCCAGCAGTTCGGACAGCTACGAGCAGTGCTTC.

The rearrangement uses TRBV7-3 and TRBJ2-1; D might be TRBD2 (5 bases). The CDR3 length is 14 residues. Looked up from germline, CDR1 is SGHTA and CDR2 is FQGTGA. V was trimmed by 0 bases and J by 2 bases, leaving 5 bases between them. CDR3 sequence: CASSLTSAYNEQFF. CDR3 nucleotide sequence: TGTGCCAGCAGCTTAACTAGCGCCTACAATGAGCAGTTCTTC.

Turning to this clonotype: Since a much larger clone is just one base distant, this may be a read error. This chain uses TRBV12-3 or TRBV12-4 with TRBJ1-2, with a possible D match to TRBD1 (5 bases). This CDR3 is 17 amino acids long. CDR3 in amino acids: CASSKGTGLGLTYGHTF. CDR3 DNA sequence: TGTGCCAGCAGTAAAGGGACGGGGTTGGGTCTAACCTATGGCCACACCTTC.

Only a few counts were recorded for this clonotype. This chain joins TRBV27 and TRBJ1-6, with D perhaps TRBD1 (5 bases). This CDR3 has 15 amino acids. The germline CDR1 and CDR2 sequences are MNHEY and SMNVEV (reference sequence). Trimming removed 3 bases from V and 9 bases from J, with 15 bases in between. CDR3 protein: CASSFARGASSPLHF. CDR3 coding DNA: TGTGCCAGCAGTTTTGCCCGGGGCGCGAGTTCACCCCTCCACTTT.

The chain carries TRBV12-3 or TRBV12-4 and TRBJ2-1, with D maybe TRBD2 (6 bases). This CDR3 is 15 amino acids long. V was cut by 3 bases and J by 8 bases, with 17 bases left in between. The chain's CDR3 is CASSFPGARLDEQFF. CDR3 nucleotides: TGTGCCAGCAGTTTTCCGGGAGCGAGACTCGATGAGCAGTTCTTC.

Many counts were recorded for this clonotype. This chain joins TRBV18 and TRBJ2-7, with a tentative D call TRBD1 (6 bases). V lost 0 bases, J lost 3 bases, and 12 bases lay in between. There are 15 residues in the CDR3. Germline values: CDR1 KGHSH, CDR2 LQKENI. In nucleotides, the CDR3 is TGTGCCAGCTCACCACCGGGGCAGGGGAACTACGAGCAGTACTTC. This translates into CASSPPGQGNYEQYF. The whole variable domain, filled in from reference TRBV18 and TRBJ2-7, reads NAGVMQNPRHLVRRRGQEARLRCSPMKGHSHVYWYRQLPEEGLKFMVYLQKENIIDESGMPKERFSAEFPKEGPSILRIQQVVRGDSAAYFCASSPPGQGNYEQYFGPGTRLTVT.